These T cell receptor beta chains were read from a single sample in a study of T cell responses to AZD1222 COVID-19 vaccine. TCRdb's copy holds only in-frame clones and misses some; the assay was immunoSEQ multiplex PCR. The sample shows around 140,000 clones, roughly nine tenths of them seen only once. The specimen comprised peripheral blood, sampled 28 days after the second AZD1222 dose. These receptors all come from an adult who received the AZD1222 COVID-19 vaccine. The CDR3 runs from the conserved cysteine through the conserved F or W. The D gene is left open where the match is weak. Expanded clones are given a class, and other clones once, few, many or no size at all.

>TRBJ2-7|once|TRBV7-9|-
CASLFPGQHEQYF
TGTGCCAGCCTCTTTCCGGGTCAGCACGAGCAGTACTTC
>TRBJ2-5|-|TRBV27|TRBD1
CASSEWDRGQETQYF
TGTGCCAGCAGTGAATGGGACAGGGGGCAAGAGACCCAGTACTTC
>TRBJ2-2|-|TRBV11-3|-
CASTLPGLANTGELFF
TGTGCCAGCACCCTTCCCGGGCTAGCGAACACCGGGGAGCTGTTTTTT
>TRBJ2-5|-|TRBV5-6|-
CASSSLQQETQYF
TGTGCCAGCAGCTCGTTACAGCAAGAGACCCAGTACTTC
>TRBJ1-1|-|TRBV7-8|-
CASSPPLLNTEAFF
TGTGCCAGCAGCCCACCTCTTCTGAACACTGAAGCTTTCTTT
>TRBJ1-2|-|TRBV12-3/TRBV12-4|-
CASTGWEGYGYTF
TGTGCCAGCACAGGCTGGGAGGGCTATGGCTACACCTTC
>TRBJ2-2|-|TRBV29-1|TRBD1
CSVDGQGTRAGELFF
TGCAGCGTTGACGGACAGGGGACTCGAGCCGGGGAGCTGTTTTTT
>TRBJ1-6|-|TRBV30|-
CAWSVGLADSSPLHF
TGTGCCTGGAGTGTGGGGTTGGCGGACTCATCACCCCTCCACTTT
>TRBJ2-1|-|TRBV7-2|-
CASSEGREDSISYYNEQFF
TGTGCCAGCAGCGAAGGACGGGAAGATAGTATATCCTACTACAATGAGCAGTTCTTC
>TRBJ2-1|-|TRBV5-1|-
CASSLVGANEQFF
TGCGCCAGCAGCTTGGTGGGGGCGAATGAGCAGTTCTTC
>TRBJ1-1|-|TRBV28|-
CASRTEYREAFF
TGTGCCAGCCGCACGGAGTACCGTGAAGCTTTCTTT
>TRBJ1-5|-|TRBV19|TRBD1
CASSIQGRGGDQPQHF
TGTGCCAGTAGTATTCAGGGCAGGGGGGGTGATCAGCCCCAGCATTTT
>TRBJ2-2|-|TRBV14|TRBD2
CASRLAGDFTGELFF
TGTGCCAGTCGTCTAGCGGGAGACTTCACCGGGGAGCTGTTTTTT
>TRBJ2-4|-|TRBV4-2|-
CASSQEASLAKNIQYF
TGTGCCAGCAGCCAAGAGGCTTCACTAGCCAAAAACATTCAGTACTTC
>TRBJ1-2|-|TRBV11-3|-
CASSFEKAYGYTF
TGTGCCAGCAGCTTTGAGAAGGCCTATGGCTACACCTTC
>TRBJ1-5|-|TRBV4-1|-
CASSQRPGTVGNQPQHF
TGCGCCAGCAGCCAACGGCCCGGGACCGTGGGCAATCAGCCCCAGCATTTT
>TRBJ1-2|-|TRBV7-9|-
CASSFDGSYGYTF
TGTGCCAGCAGCTTTGACGGAAGCTATGGCTACACCTTC
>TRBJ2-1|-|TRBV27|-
CASSHLGNEQFF
TGTGCCAGCAGCCACCTAGGCAATGAGCAGTTCTTC
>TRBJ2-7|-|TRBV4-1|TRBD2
CASSQPQRGSYEQYF
TGCGCCAGCAGCCAGCCCCAGCGGGGCTCCTACGAGCAGTACTTC
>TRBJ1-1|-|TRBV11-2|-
CASSLASSRAFF
TGTGCCAGCAGCTTAGCCTCGTCGAGAGCTTTCTTT
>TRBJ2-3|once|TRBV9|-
CASSELPDTQYF
TGTGCCAGCAGCGAGTTGCCAGATACGCAGTATTTT
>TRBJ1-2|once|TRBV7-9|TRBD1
CASSPGTGNSGGYTF
TGTGCCAGCAGCCCCGGGACAGGCAACTCAGGGGGCTACACCTTC
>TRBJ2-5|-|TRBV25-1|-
CASSEYFVLRAQETQYF
TGTGCCAGCAGTGAATATTTCGTTCTGCGGGCTCAAGAGACCCAGTACTTC
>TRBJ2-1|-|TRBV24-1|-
CATSDSAVGVGSYNEQFF
TGTGCCACCAGTGATTCAGCGGTCGGGGTGGGCTCCTACAATGAGCAGTTCTTC
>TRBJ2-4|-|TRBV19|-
CASSISWTAVAKNIQYF
TGTGCCAGTAGTATTTCCTGGACGGCAGTAGCCAAAAACATTCAGTACTTC
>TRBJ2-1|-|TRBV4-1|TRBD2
CASSFTRTSGYNEQFF
TGCGCCAGCAGCTTCACTCGGACTAGCGGATACAATGAGCAGTTCTTC
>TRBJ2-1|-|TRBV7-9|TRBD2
CASSPFETSLYNEQFF
TGTGCCAGCAGCCCGTTCGAGACTAGCCTATACAATGAGCAGTTCTTC
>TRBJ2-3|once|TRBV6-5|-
CASSYSDGTQYF
TGTGCCAGCAGTTACTCGGACGGAACGCAGTATTTT
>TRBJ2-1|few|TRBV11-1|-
CASSLGALTTNEQFF
TGTGCCAGCAGCTTAGGGGCTTTGACCACCAATGAGCAGTTCTTC
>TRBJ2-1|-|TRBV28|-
CASSRSNKDEQFF
TGTGCCAGCAGTAGATCGAACAAGGATGAGCAGTTCTTC
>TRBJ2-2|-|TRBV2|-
CASSGQSRNLRELFF
TGTGCCAGCAGTGGACAGTCAAGAAACCTCCGGGAGCTGTTTTTT
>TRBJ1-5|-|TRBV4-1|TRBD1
CASSLGQGDQPQHF
TGCGCCAGCAGCCTGGGACAGGGGGATCAGCCCCAGCATTTT
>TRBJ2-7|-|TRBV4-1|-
CASSQEKTATYEQYF
TGCGCCAGCAGCCAAGAAAAGACAGCAACCTACGAGCAGTACTTC
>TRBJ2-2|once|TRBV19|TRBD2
CASIGGGMSTGELFF
TGTGCCAGTATCGGGGGAGGGATGAGCACCGGGGAGCTGTTTTTT
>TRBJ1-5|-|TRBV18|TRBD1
CASSPQGDQPQHF
TGTGCCAGCTCACCCCAGGGGGATCAGCCCCAGCATTTT
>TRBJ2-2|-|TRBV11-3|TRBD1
CASSRDRVYTGELFF
TGTGCCAGCAGCCGGGACAGGGTATACACCGGGGAGCTGTTTTTT
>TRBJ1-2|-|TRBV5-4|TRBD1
CASSLGLRGLADYGYTF
TGTGCCAGCAGCTTGGGTCTTAGGGGGCTTGCGGACTATGGCTACACCTTC
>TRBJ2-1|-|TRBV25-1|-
CASSVGGLYNEQFF
TGTGCCAGCAGTGTAGGCGGCCTCTACAATGAGCAGTTCTTC
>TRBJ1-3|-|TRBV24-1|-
CATGGSGNTIYF
TGTGCCACAGGCGGATCTGGAAACACCATATATTTT
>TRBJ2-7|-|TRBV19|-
CASSPASAAYEQYF
TGTGCCAGTAGTCCCGCGAGTGCAGCCTACGAGCAGTACTTC
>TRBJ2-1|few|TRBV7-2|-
CASSSRLASDEQFF
TGTGCCAGCAGCTCCCGGCTAGCGAGCGATGAGCAGTTCTTC
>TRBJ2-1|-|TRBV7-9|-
CASSLVMKRRVSDEQFF
TGTGCCAGCAGCTTAGTAATGAAGCGTCGGGTGAGCGATGAGCAGTTCTTC
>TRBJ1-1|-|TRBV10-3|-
CAIRPEGFVNTEAFF
TGTGCCATCCGACCCGAGGGATTTGTCAACACTGAAGCTTTCTTT
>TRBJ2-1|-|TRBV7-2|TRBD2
CASSLRSSGTEQFF
TGTGCCAGCAGCCTCCGCTCTAGCGGGACTGAGCAGTTCTTC
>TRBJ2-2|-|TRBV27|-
CASSLSGSPNTRELFF
TGTGCCAGCAGTTTATCAGGGAGTCCCAACACCAGGGAGCTGTTTTTT
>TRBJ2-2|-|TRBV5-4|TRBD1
CASSSPGQDYTGELFF
TGTGCCAGCAGCTCTCCGGGACAGGACTACACCGGGGAGCTGTTTTTT
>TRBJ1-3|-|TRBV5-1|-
CASSLRDGPAHSGNTIYF
TGCGCCAGCAGCCTACGGGACGGCCCCGCTCACTCTGGAAACACCATATATTTT
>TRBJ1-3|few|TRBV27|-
CASSLSPTGNTIYF
TGTGCCAGCAGTTTATCTCCTACTGGAAACACCATATATTTT
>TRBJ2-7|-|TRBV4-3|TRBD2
CASSRERENSYEQYF
TGCGCCAGCAGCCGCGAGCGGGAGAATTCTTACGAGCAGTACTTC
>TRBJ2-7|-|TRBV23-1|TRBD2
CASSQSSGLAAKVRYEQYF
TGCGCCAGCAGTCAATCCTCGGGACTAGCGGCGAAAGTGAGGTACGAGCAGTACTTC
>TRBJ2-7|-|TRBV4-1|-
CASSQDRARGYEQYF
TGCGCCAGCAGCCAAGATCGGGCCAGGGGTTACGAGCAGTACTTC
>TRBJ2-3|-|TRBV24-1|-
CATSPRAHTDTQYF
TGTGCCACCAGTCCCCGGGCCCACACAGATACGCAGTATTTT
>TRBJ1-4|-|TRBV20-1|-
CSAVGERGLFF
TGCAGTGCTGTTGGGGAAAGAGGACTGTTTTTT
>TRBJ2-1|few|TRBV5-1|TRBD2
CASSLAMTSGKRGNEQFF
TGCGCCAGCAGCTTGGCGATGACTAGCGGAAAACGGGGCAATGAGCAGTTCTTC
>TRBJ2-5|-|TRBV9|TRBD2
CASSVDVREEVQETQYF
TGTGCCAGCAGCGTAGATGTACGGGAGGAAGTACAAGAGACCCAGTACTTC
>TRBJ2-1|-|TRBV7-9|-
CASRYNGNEQFF
TGTGCCAGCAGATATAACGGAAATGAGCAGTTCTTC
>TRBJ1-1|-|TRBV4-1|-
CASSPAGGVATEAFF
TGCGCCAGCAGCCCGGCCGGCGGGGTCGCCACTGAAGCTTTCTTT